This T cell receptor (beta chain) originates from a study of blood T cell repertoires in COVID-19. The overall study: Collection of acute and convalescent COVID-19 samples took place in the United States, Italy and Spain. PBMCs, B-cell-depleted T cells, or T cells provided the cDNA or gDNA that made up the material.

V shed 8 bases and J shed 7 bases, with 12 bases lying between them. CDR3 length: 12 residues. CDR1 SGHAT and CDR2 FQNNGV come from the germline V gene. Only in-frame clones appear in the TCRdb table, and some are missing; sequencing was by immunoSEQ multiplex PCR. Here the sample spans around 140,000 clones, about nine tenths being singletons. Among Cohort 3 donors, those recovered had two negative PCRs, clearance, or symptom resolution. This chain links TRBV11-2 with TRBJ2-1; D perhaps matches TRBD1 (5 bases). This sequence originates from a man between 60 and 75 years old who had recovered from COVID-19. The sample comprised PBMCs or T cells enriched from blood (not recorded which). In DNA, the CDR3 is TGTGCCAGCCTGCCGTCAGGGAATGAGCAGTTCTTC. Its protein product is CASLPSGNEQFF.